The 19 T cell receptor beta chains in this list originate from one sample, sequenced in a study of blood T cell repertoires in COVID-19. Clones were sequenced by immunoSEQ multiplex PCR, and TCRdb holds only the in-frame ones, with some missing. Of roughly 100,000 clones in the sample, 85% to 95% are singletons; the top ten hold about 5.7%. Material for sequencing was peripheral blood. The source is a man aged 45-65 years with active COVID-19.

This chain joins TRBV12-3 or TRBV12-4 and TRBJ2-5, with unresolved D. V lost 5 bases and J 2 bases, leaving 9 bases between the germline ends. The CDR3 spans 13 residues. The CDR3 sequence is CASSIRRQETQYF. DNA for the CDR3: TGTGCCAGCAGTATTCGCAGGCAAGAGACCCAGTACTTC.

This chain joins TRBV20-1 and TRBJ1-1; D is unclear. CDR3 length: 12 residues. The V gene lost 3 bases and the J gene lost 4 bases, with 9 bases spanning the gap. Germline V gene data show CDR1 as DFQATT and CDR2 as SNEGSKA (reference sequence). This CDR3 reads CSASERVTEAFF. CDR3 DNA sequence: TGCAGTGCTAGTGAGCGTGTCACTGAAGCTTTCTTT.

The V gene is TRBV5-1, the J gene TRBJ2-1; 7 bases are shared with TRBD2. J lost 5 bases, V lost 4 bases, and 12 bases had no gene match. The CDR3 covers 16 residues. Germline assignment: CDR1 SGHRS and CDR2 YFSETQ. CDR3 loop: CASSLGPGGADNEQFF. CDR3 DNA: TGCGCCAGCAGCCTAGGCCCGGGGGGAGCTGACAATGAGCAGTTCTTC. Complete variable domain (other parts from reference TRBV5-1 and TRBJ2-1): KAGVTQTPRYLIKTRGQQVTLSCSPISGHRSVSWYQQTPGQGLQFLFEYFSETQRNKGNFPGRFSGRQFSNSRSEMNVSTLELGDSALYLCASSLGPGGADNEQFFGPGTRLTVL.

The gene calls are TRBV5-1 and TRBJ1-2; D remains unclear. The CDR3 spans 14 residues. The germline gives CDR1 SGHRS, CDR2 YFSETQ. Trimming shortened V by 4 bases and J by 0 bases, and 10 bases separated the two germline ends. CDR3 amino acids: CASSPSGANYGYTF. The DNA of the CDR3 is TGCGCCAGCAGCCCATCCGGGGCTAACTATGGCTACACCTTC.

The J gene is TRBJ1-5, the V gene TRBV5-8, with 7 nucleotides matching TRBD1. V lost 4 bases to trimming and J lost 6 bases; unmatched junction nucleotides: 7. This CDR3 region has 14 residues. CDR1 is SGHTS and CDR2 is YDEGEE in the germline V gene. The CDR3 nucleotides read TGTGCCAGCAGCGCGGGGACAGTTGCTCAGCCCCAGCATTTT. This gives the protein CASSAGTVAQPQHF.

The chain recombines TRBV9 with TRBJ2-3; D perhaps matches TRBD2 (5 bases). The CDR3 is 17 amino acids. The V gene's germline CDR1 is SGDLS and CDR2 YYNGEE. The germline V and J ends were trimmed by 2 bases and 2 bases, with 18 bases remaining between them. The CDR3 reads CASSVGLQRTLTDTQYF. DNA for the CDR3: TGTGCCAGCAGCGTTGGACTCCAGCGAACACTCACAGATACGCAGTATTTT.

The rearrangement links TRBV3-1 (or the pseudogene TRBV3-2) to TRBJ2-1; TRBD2 agrees at 14 bases. The CDR3 runs 14 residues. V shed 4 bases, J shed 12 bases, and the junction held 5 bases outside the gene matches. The germline V gene encodes CDR1 LGHDT and CDR2 YNNKEL (reference sequence). The CDR3 DNA follows: TGTGCCAGCAGCCCTGGACTAGCGGGAGGTGCGCAGTTCTTC. Amino acids: CASSPGLAGGAQFF.

The chain employs TRBV5-8 and TRBJ2-2, with unresolved D. Germline V lookup: CDR1 SGHTS, CDR2 YDEGEE. V lost 5 bases and J lost 3, with 14 bases in between. The CDR3 runs 15 residues. The CDR3 loop is CASRALLAYTGELFF. Here the CDR3 DNA reads TGTGCCAGCAGGGCGCTGTTAGCCTACACCGGGGAGCTGTTTTTT.

The chain is built from TRBV15 and TRBJ2-7; possibly TRBD1 for D (6 bases). The V end was cut by 0 bases, the J end by 4 bases, with 19 bases between. This CDR3 contains 17 residues. Germline CDR1 and CDR2: LNHNV and YYDKDF (reference sequence). CDR3 DNA sequence: TGTGCCACCAGCAGAGATTCGGACAGCCGATCGACTTACGAGCAGTACTTC. It encodes CATSRDSDSRSTYEQYF.

The V call is TRBV2, the J call TRBJ1-2; maybe TRBD1 (5 bases). V lost 4 bases, J lost 7 bases, and 10 bases lay in between. The CDR3 covers 12 residues. The germline gives CDR1 SNHLY, CDR2 FYNNEI. The CDR3 DNA reads TGTGCCAGCAGTGGGGGCCAGGGTGGCTACACCTTC. This codes for CASSGGQGGYTF.

The chain combines TRBV20-1 with TRBJ2-7; 7 nucleotides agree with TRBD1. CDR1 is DFQATT, CDR2 SNEGSKA, per germline (reference sequence). J was trimmed by 6 bases and V by 6 bases; bases with no gene match: 5. This CDR3 contains 11 residues. CDR3 protein: CSARQGFEQYF. The CDR3 nucleotides read TGCAGTGCGAGACAGGGATTCGAGCAGTACTTC.

The genes are TRBV6-5 and TRBJ2-2; TRBD1 matches at 9 bases. Per germline, CDR1 MNHEY and CDR2 SVGAGI. J gave up 5 bases and V 7 bases, and 5 bases lay outside the gene matches. This CDR3 is built from 14 residues. CDR3 nucleotides: TGTGCCAGCAATTGGGACAGGGCGACCGGGGAGCTGTTTTTT. Protein product: CASNWDRATGELFF.

This chain uses TRBV11-2 with TRBJ1-1, with 7 bases matching TRBD1. V lost 5 bases and J lost 5; bases outside the gene matches: 8. CDR1 and CDR2 (germline): SGHAT, FQNNGV. The CDR3 length is 14 residues. The CDR3 reads CASSVDRVGTEAFF. CDR3 bases: TGTGCCAGCAGCGTTGACAGGGTGGGGACTGAAGCTTTCTTT.

This chain links TRBV6-1 with TRBJ1-4; TRBD1 might be the D (5 bases). The CDR3 runs to 14 residues. The germline V gene encodes CDR1 MNHNS and CDR2 SASEGT. V lost 2 bases, J lost 8 bases, and 12 bases lay in between. CDR3 amino acids: CASSESGTEEKLFF. Written as DNA, the CDR3 is TGTGCCAGCAGTGAATCCGGGACTGAAGAAAAACTGTTTTTT.

The chain uses TRBV7-8 and TRBJ2-1, with 7 bases fitting TRBD1. The CDR3 length is 14 residues. The V and J ends lost 8 bases and 5 bases, in that order; junction bases with no gene match: 9. Germline CDR1 and CDR2: SGHVS and FQNEAQ. CDR3 DNA: TGTGCCAGCCTACGACAGGGCAACAACAATGAGCAGTTCTTC. Encoded protein: CASLRQGNNNEQFF.

This clone was picked up one time. The chain links TRBV1 to TRBJ2-3; the table's D call of TRBD2 was not tested on the DNA. TRBV1 is given as a pseudogene. The CDR3 sequence is 17 residues long. CDR3 coding DNA: TGCACCAGCAGCCAAGAGGGCAGCGGGAGGGTAAAAGATACGCAGTATTTT. Its protein product is CTSSQEGSGRVKDTQYF.

This chain links TRBV19 with TRBJ2-3; 13 bases agree with TRBD2. There are 16 residues in the CDR3. Germline-derived CDR1 and CDR2 are LNHDA and SQIVND (reference sequence). J gave up 6 bases and V 4 bases, and 7 bases lay outside the gene matches. The CDR3 region has the DNA TGTGCCAGTAGTACTAAACTAGCGGGAGGGACGGATACGCAGTATTTT. Translation: CASSTKLAGGTDTQYF.

J is TRBJ1-1 and V is TRBV3-1 (or the pseudogene TRBV3-2); 7 nucleotides align to TRBD1. CDR1 is LGHDT and CDR2 is YNNKEL in the germline V gene (reference sequence). Germline trimming cut 4 bases from V and 1 base from J; bases unmatched to any gene: 12. The CDR3 covers 17 residues. The CDR3 spells CASSRLQGRLQNTEAFF. The CDR3, as DNA: TGTGCCAGCAGCCGTCTACAGGGGCGACTCCAGAACACTGAAGCTTTCTTT.

V gene TRBV18 combines with J gene TRBJ2-3; D is possibly TRBD2 (5 bases). The CDR3 runs to 15 residues. The V end was cut by 1 base, the J end by 3 bases, with 11 bases between. Germline V CDR1 and CDR2: KGHSH, LQKENI. DNA for the CDR3: TGTGCCAGCTCACCACTTGAGGGAGTAACAGATACGCAGTATTTT. This sequence encodes CASSPLEGVTDTQYF.